The T cell receptor beta chain under discussion was sequenced for a study of blood T cell repertoires in COVID-19. Original data processing: For nucleated cells, counts were estimated from reference gene primer amplification. TCRdb's table, derived via immunoSEQ multiplex PCR, lists solely in-frame clones and lacks some. D and trimming come from the DNA, and the V and J calls and clone size come from that table. The profile shows about 68,000 clones, around 80% of them singletons. The CDR3 totals 16 residues. Deletions cut 5 bases from V and 3 bases from J, with 20 bases between. CDR1 is SGHAT and CDR2 is FQNNGV in the germline V gene.

This clonotype was sampled from a human donor in a cohort sampled during active COVID-19. The material sequenced was peripheral blood. This rearrangement joins TRBV11-2 to TRBJ2-7, with a possible D match to TRBD1 (7 bases). CDR3 sequence reads: CASSPTGRKTYYEQYF. DNA of the CDR3: TGTGCCAGCAGCCCGACAGGGAGGAAGACCTACTACGAGCAGTACTTC.